Following are 2 T cell receptor beta chains from one sample sequenced in a study of spatial heterogeneity in lung cancer. TCRdb called the 5' RACE reads again in MiXCR, with one record for every CDR3 protein. The repertoire holds roughly 120,000 distinct CDR3 sequences, with 9.5% to 15% as singletons. Indicated time point: blood at routine non-recurrence follow-up after resection. Sequencing was performed on whole RNA extracted from tumor and nontumor lung tissue, or from frozen PBMC, and the material was left unsorted. The material sequenced was PBMCs, taken at follow-up. All receptors derive from a male donor with early-stage non-small cell lung cancer.

At least ten counts were recorded for this clonotype. The V call is TRBV25-1, the J call TRBJ2-5; D is perhaps TRBD1 (5 bases). Germline V lookup: CDR1 MGHDK, CDR2 SYGVNS. The V gene lost 1 base and the J gene lost 1 base, with 10 bases spanning the gap. The CDR3 loop spans 15 amino acids. CDR3 coding DNA: TGTGCCAGCAGTGAATTGGGGCATACCCAAGAGACCCAGTACTTC. Translated, it gives CASSELGHTQETQYF.

V is TRBV7-9 and J is TRBJ2-5; TRBD1 matches at 8 bases. The germline CDR1 and CDR2 sequences are SEHNR and FQNEAQ (reference sequence). CDR3 length: 14 residues. Trimming at V came to 5 bases and at J to 5 bases, leaving 7 bases not matched to a gene. The DNA of the CDR3 is TGTGCCAGCAGCCCCTCGACAGGGGTTGAGACCCAGTACTTC. Translation: CASSPSTGVETQYF.